These 20 T cell receptor beta chains originate from one sample sequenced in a study of OX40 agonist ivuxolimab in advanced cancers. The data were produced by immunoSEQ multiplex PCR, yet TCRdb's version contains in-frame clones alone and is incomplete. The sample lists around 5,000 clones, approximately 67% occurring once. This material consisted of CD4+ or CD8+ T cells sorted from blood, taken in a trial of the OX40 agonist ivuxolimab. All receptors derive from an adult with an advanced solid tumor such as melanoma, head and neck, liver or kidney cancer.

The chain employs TRBV4-3 and TRBJ1-6, with D possibly being TRBD1 (5 bases). V was clipped by 2 bases and J by 10 bases, with 15 bases between them. The CDR3 sequence is 15 residues long. In germline, CDR1 is LGHNA, CDR2 YSLEER. CDR3 residues: CASSQYSQGGSPLHF. CDR3 in DNA: TGCGCCAGCAGCCAATATTCTCAGGGTGGCTCACCCCTCCACTTT.

This clone was seen a few times. This chain connects TRBV2 to TRBJ2-3; 9 positions agree with TRBD1. Germline V gene sequence: CDR1 SNHLY, CDR2 FYNNEI. V lost 7 bases to trimming and J lost 3 bases; unmatched junction nucleotides: 5. The length of the CDR3 is 14 residues. The CDR3 region is CASKGTGSTDTQYF. The CDR3 coding sequence is TGTGCCAGCAAGGGGACAGGGAGTACAGATACGCAGTATTTT.

A remark on this clone: This CDR3 is also generated by other DNA sequences in the sample. The chain couples TRBV9 to TRBJ2-2, with D possibly TRBD1 on 6 matching bases. The CDR3 has 16 amino acids. CDR1 and CDR2 (germline): SGDLS, YYNGEE. Trimming left V 0 bases short and J 5 bases short, with 14 bases between. The CDR3 sequence: CASSVGGQIRTGELFF. The CDR3 bases are TGTGCCAGCAGCGTAGGAGGACAGATTCGTACCGGGGAGCTGTTTTTT.

The V call is TRBV6-1, the J call TRBJ1-4; D remains ambiguous. Trimming removed 5 bases at V and 0 bases at J, with 7 bases between. Germline-derived CDR1 and CDR2 are MNHNS and SASEGT. The CDR3 extends over 14 amino acids. The CDR3 coding sequence is TGTGCCAGCAGTATAAGAACAACTAATGAAAAACTGTTTTTT. This encodes CASSIRTTNEKLFF.

The chain uses TRBV7-9 and TRBJ2-7; 7 bases are a match to TRBD1. Losses at the gene ends were 5 bases for V and 3 bases for J; bases not matched to a gene: 10. From germline, CDR1 is SEHNR and CDR2 FQNEAQ (reference sequence). The CDR3 length is 15 residues. The CDR3 DNA sequence: TGTGCCAGCAGCCCACGGACAGGATCGTACTACGAGCAGTACTTC. Its translation: CASSPRTGSYYEQYF. The complete variable domain, with remaining parts taken from reference TRBV7-9 and TRBJ2-7, reads DTGVSQNPRHKITKRGQNVTFRCDPISEHNRLYWYRQTLGQGPEFLTYFQNEAQLEKSRLLSDRFSAERPKGSFSTLEIQRTEQGDSAMYLCASSPRTGSYYEQYFGPGTRLTVT.

By proportion, this clone is large. Other DNA sequences in this sample translate to the same CDR3. The CDR3 nucleotides are TGTGCCACCAGCCTACTAGCGGGGGAAGAGCAGTACTTC. This codes for CATSLLAGEEQYF. J is TRBJ2-7 and V is TRBV15, with 11 nucleotides matching TRBD2. The CDR3 runs 13 residues. CDR1 LNHNV and CDR2 YYDKDF come from the germline V gene (reference sequence). Trimming removed 5 bases from V and 7 bases from J; junction bases left unmatched: 4.

The CDR3, as DNA: TGTGCCAGCAGTATGCAGGGCCCTACTAACTATGGCTACACCTTC. Protein sequence: CASSMQGPTNYGYTF. The rearrangement uses TRBV6-6 and TRBJ1-2, with a tentative D call TRBD1 (5 bases). Trimming took 5 bases from V and 0 from J, leaving 13 bases between them. This CDR3 is built from 15 residues. The germline CDR1 and CDR2 sequences are MNHNY and SVGAGI (reference sequence).

This clone was recorded at least ten times. This sequence joins TRBV7-5 and TRBJ2-7; the table's D call, TRBD2, has no DNA check behind it. TRBV7-5 is assigned pseudogene status. This CDR3 is 15 amino acids long. As DNA, the CDR3 is TGTGCCAGCGGAAACCGGGACTGGGGTTGGTACGAGCAGTACTTC. Translated: CASGNRDWGWYEQYF.

This clone has more than one count but fewer than ten. V is TRBV9 and J is TRBJ2-2; a possible D gene is TRBD1 (6 bases). This CDR3 comprises 19 residues. V lost 4 bases to trimming and J lost 6 bases, with 28 bases between them. CDR1 and CDR2 (germline): SGDLS, YYNGEE. The CDR3 DNA sequence: TGTGCCAGCAGCCGTAGGGCAGGGGCTGATCGATCGGTCGCCGGGGAGCTGTTTTTT. Protein: CASSRRAGADRSVAGELFF.

This clone is medium-sized by share. The genes are TRBV4-1 and TRBJ1-2; no reliable D call. Germline V gives CDR1 MGHRA, CDR2 YSYEKL. The CDR3 runs to 16 residues. V was clipped by 4 bases and J by 6 bases, with 21 bases between them. The CDR3 region is CASSPKYPVHRDGYTF. CDR3 bases: TGCGCCAGCAGCCCGAAATACCCGGTACACCGAGATGGCTACACCTTC.

This chain uses TRBV11-1 with TRBJ1-2; D is uncertain. Trimming stripped 11 bases from V and 8 bases from J, with 15 bases between. The CDR3 sequence is 11 residues long. Germline lookup yields CDR1 SGHAT and CDR2 FQDESV (reference sequence). CDR3 nucleotide sequence: TGTGCCGGAACTGGGTCCGACGGCTACACCTTC. Amino acid sequence: CAGTGSDGYTF.

The V call is TRBV2, the J call TRBJ2-2; 7 positions agree with TRBD1. Trimming cost V 10 bases and J 2 bases; bases outside gene matches: 7. This CDR3 contains 14 residues. The germline CDR1 and CDR2 sequences are SNHLY and FYNNEI. As DNA, the CDR3 is TGTGCCACCCGGACAGGATCAAACACCGGGGAGCTGTTTTTT. This translates into CATRTGSNTGELFF.

The chain joins TRBV11-2 to TRBJ1-6, with D unclear. Germline V gene data show CDR1 as SGHAT and CDR2 as FQNNGV. CDR3 length: 13 residues. Trimming pared 1 base from V and 14 bases from J, leaving 12 bases between. CDR3 sequence reads: CASSLGSGRALHF. The DNA for the CDR3 is TGTGCCAGCAGCTTAGGGTCAGGACGGGCCCTCCACTTT.

The table lists this clone with a few counts. This chain uses TRBV5-1 with TRBJ2-3; no clear D gene. Trimming pared 3 bases from V and 5 bases from J, leaving 7 bases between. This CDR3 spans 12 amino acids. CDR1 and CDR2 from the germline V gene are SGHRS and YFSETQ. The CDR3 nucleotides read TGCGCCAGCAGCTCAGAGTTAGATACGCAGTATTTT. Translating gives CASSSELDTQYF.

There are many counts of this clone. This sequence joins TRBV5-4 and TRBJ1-1, with a possible D match to TRBD1 (6 bases). Trimming took off 0 bases at V and 8 bases at J, with 11 bases between the two ends. The CDR3 covers 13 residues. Germline V gene sequence: CDR1 SGHNT, CDR2 YYREEE (reference sequence). The CDR3, as DNA: TGTGCCAGCAGCTTGGGGCCGGGGACAGAAGCTTTCTTT. It encodes CASSLGPGTEAFF.

This clone was detected ten times or more. This sample includes further DNA sequences coding for the same CDR3. The chain is built from TRBV7-7 and TRBJ1-5; 9 bases fit TRBD1. There are 14 residues in the CDR3. Germline CDR1 reads SSHAT; CDR2 reads FNYEAQ (reference sequence). Unmatched junction bases numbered 5, after V lost 4 bases and J lost 7 bases. Written as DNA, the CDR3 is TGTGCCAGCAGCTCCGCGGGACAGGGCCAGCCCCAGCATTTT. Translated, it gives CASSSAGQGQPQHF.

This clone showed up just once. Within the sample, other DNA sequences also encode this same CDR3. This chain connects TRBV6-6 to TRBJ1-2, with a weak D call TRBD1 (5 bases). Germline V gene lookup returns CDR1 MNHNY and CDR2 SVGAGI (reference sequence). The CDR3 runs to 13 residues. V gave up 6 bases and J gave up 8 bases, with 16 bases separating them. The CDR3 protein is CASRLGTFEGYTF. DNA of the CDR3: TGTGCCAGCAGACTCGGGACGTTTGAGGGCTACACCTTC.

This clone was seen only once. The J gene is TRBJ1-1, the V gene TRBV4-3; no firm D call. Trimming removed 3 bases from V and 0 bases from J, with 14 bases in between. Germline V gives CDR1 LGHNA, CDR2 YSLEER. This CDR3 contains 16 residues. CDR3 DNA: TGCGCCAGCAGCCAGTCCCCCCCGGGGTTGAACACTGAAGCTTTCTTT. Residues: CASSQSPPGLNTEAFF.

CDR3 sequence (DNA): TGTGCCAGCGGGACTAGCGGCAGCACAGATACGCAGTATTTT. It translates to CASGTSGSTDTQYF. The chain has TRBV9 and TRBJ2-3; 11 bases align to TRBD2. Germline V gives CDR1 SGDLS, CDR2 YYNGEE. V gave up 7 bases and J gave up 0 bases; unmatched junction bases: 1. This CDR3 contains 14 residues.

This clone has more than one count but fewer than ten. The V call is TRBV5-1, the J call TRBJ2-1; either TRBD1 or TRBD2 may supply D (5 bases each). The CDR3 loop spans 17 amino acids. V lost 0 bases and J 5 bases, leaving 18 bases between the germline ends. The germline gives CDR1 SGHRS, CDR2 YFSETQ. CDR3 nucleotide sequence: TGCGCCAGCAGCTTGGAGGGACCTTCGAATTTAGACAATGAGCAGTTCTTC. Its translation: CASSLEGPSNLDNEQFF.